This T cell receptor (beta chain) originates from a study of blood T cell repertoires in COVID-19. Germline CDR1 and CDR2: SGHVS and FQNEAQ. Trimming left V 1 base short and J 4 bases short, with 11 bases between. The CDR3 spans 15 residues. Clones were sequenced by immunoSEQ multiplex PCR, and TCRdb holds only the in-frame ones, with some missing. The sample lists about 32,000 clones, around 91% occurring once. This clone has a single count. The specimen was peripheral blood. The sequence came from a man in his 70s with active or convalescent COVID-19. The gene calls are TRBV7-8 and TRBJ2-1; maybe TRBD2 (6 bases). The CDR3 DNA reads as TGTGCCAGCAGCTTAGACCGCGGGACTTACAATGAGCAGTTCTTC. This translates into CASSLDRGTYNEQFF.